The following is a T cell receptor (beta chain) sequence with its context. Its antigen is not known. The sample is drawn from a study of identifying expanded T cells in peripheral blood. Study-wide results and caveats: Differentially abundant clones: about 1.1 between replicates, 16.4 at 2 to 3 weeks, under 25 at four. Roughly 2-week clone count variance significantly increased as total template count grew.

Healthy donors had no documented immune events, such as infections, while sampled. Germline lookup yields CDR1 GTSNPN and CDR2 SVGIG (reference sequence). The CDR3 contains 13 residues. The ends were cut back, 4 bases at V and 8 bases at J, with 17 bases in the middle. Clones were read by immunoSEQ multiplex PCR, and TCRdb kept only the in-frame ones, dropping some. Of approximately 100,000 clones listed, about 89% are singletons. The receptor's source is a person between 18 and 75 years old in good health. Material: blood. This chain uses TRBV30 with TRBJ1-2, with D unresolved. CDR3 nucleotide sequence: TGTGCCTGGACCACCCCGACTGGTTACGGCTACACCTTC. This encodes CAWTTPTGYGYTF.